This T cell receptor (beta chain) was identified during a study of T cell responses to AZD1222 COVID-19 vaccine. Trimming shortened V by 5 bases and J by 0 bases, and 14 bases separated the two germline ends. The CDR3 is 16 residues long. Germline assignment: CDR1 SGHTA and CDR2 FQGNSA. Profiled with immunoSEQ multiplex PCR; TCRdb holds only in-frame clones, not every one. The table includes 85,000 to 130,000 clones, around 91% detected once. The receptor was derived from an adult who received the AZD1222 COVID-19 vaccine. This specimen was peripheral blood, taken 28 days after the second AZD1222 dose. The chain has TRBV7-2 and TRBJ1-3; a weak D match, TRBD1 (5 bases). The chain's CDR3 is CASSRGTPGSGNTIYF. For the CDR3, the DNA is TGTGCCAGCAGCCGTGGGACGCCCGGCTCTGGAAACACCATATATTTT. Complete variable domain (other parts from reference TRBV7-2 and TRBJ1-3): GAGVSQSPSNKVTEKGKDVELRCDPISGHTALYWYRQSLGQGLEFLIYFQGNSAPDKSGLPSDRFSAERTGGSVSTLTIQRTQQEDSAVYLCASSRGTPGSGNTIYFGEGSWLTVV.